This TCR beta chain was observed in a study of T cells in Graves' hyperthyroidism and ophthalmopathy. This clonotype was observed many times. Every diagnosis used clinical symptoms, serum thyroxine and TRAb, thyroid ultrasound and orbital computed tomography. The CDR3 extends over 12 amino acids. Trimming shortened V by 2 bases and J by 3 bases, and 5 bases separated the two germline ends. The germline V gene encodes CDR1 SGHDT and CDR2 YYEEEE. RNA transcripts gave rise to amplified TCR beta CDR3 regions. Primed by the HTBI set, a first-round RT-PCR was run on the TCR CDR3. TCRdb used MiXCR to reprocess the multiplex PCR reads, holding one entry per CDR3 protein. The sample shows more than 650,000 distinct CDR3 sequences, around 15% of them seen only once.

The specimen was blood. This chain connects TRBV5-6 to TRBJ1-2; D is uncertain. The clonotype was recovered from a woman between 18 and 29 years old with Graves' hyperthyroidism. DNA of the CDR3: TGTGCCAGCAGCTTCCTGGACTATGGCTACACCTTC. Its protein product is CASSFLDYGYTF.